This entry features one T cell receptor (beta chain) sequence. Its antigen is still unknown. These data come from a study of identical twins. Findings and caveats of the study: A cross-sectional statistical analysis, not follow-up of the same donors, supported the conclusions. Cord blood beta clonotypes that were abundant carried fewer insertions, and memory repertoires showed no such trend.

TCRdb recomputed calls from the 5' RACE reads with MiXCR, one row per CDR3 protein. The table records about 900,000 distinct CDR3 sequences, 10% to 15% of them present only once. These data also formed part of another study, on yellow fever vaccine responses in identical twins.

This TCR came from a woman under 30 in good health. Sample: PBMCs.

CDR3 protein: CASNSPRARDSNQPQHF. CDR3 nucleotide sequence: TGTGCCAGCAACTCTCCGAGGGCTAGGGATAGCAATCAGCCCCAGCATTTT. The chain uses TRBV7-4 and TRBJ1-5, with D unclear. This CDR3 is built from 17 residues. The V gene's germline CDR1 is SGHVT and CDR2 SQSDAQ. Trimming cost V 7 bases and J 0 bases, with 19 bases left between them.